The 16 T cell receptor beta chains in this list originate from one sample, sequenced in a study of cytomegalovirus exposure and HLA in healthy donors. Vbeta (60) and Jbeta (13) primers were used in the PCR. The method was immunoSEQ multiplex PCR; TCRdb's version includes in-frame clones alone and lacks a portion of them. Among tens of thousands of clones listed, more than 70% were seen once. The material sequenced was PBMCs. Receptor source: a male donor in good health and CMV-seropositive.

V usage is TRBV4-1 and J usage is TRBJ1-4; TRBD1 is a possible D gene (6 bases). Per germline, CDR1 MGHRA and CDR2 YSYEKL. The length of the CDR3 is 15 residues. V dropped 1 base and J dropped 8 bases, with 14 bases sitting between them. CDR3 in amino acids: CASSQGQVMEEKLFF. The CDR3 region has the DNA TGCGCCAGCAGCCAAGGACAGGTAATGGAAGAAAAACTGTTTTTT.

This chain uses TRBV29-1 with TRBJ2-2, with TRBD1 identical over 9 bases. The CDR3 is 15 residues long. Germline-derived CDR1 and CDR2 are SQVTM and ANQGSEA. With V trimmed by 7 bases and J by 5 bases, 11 bases remained unmatched. In DNA, the CDR3 is TGCAGCGGCAGGATGACAGGGGGTGGGACCGGGGAGCTGTTTTTT. This sequence encodes CSGRMTGGGTGELFF.

This chain connects TRBV30 to TRBJ1-6; 7 nucleotides line up with TRBD1. CDR1 and CDR2 from the germline V gene are GTSNPN and SVGIG (reference sequence). V was clipped by 0 bases and J by 5 bases; unmatched bases: 10. This CDR3 region has 17 residues. The CDR3 nucleotides read TGTGCCTGGAGTGTACCCAGACAGGGCGTTGATAATTCACCCCTCCACTTT. As protein: CAWSVPRQGVDNSPLHF.

The table lists this clone with a count of one. The V and J genes are TRBV28 and TRBJ1-1; possibly TRBD1 for D (5 bases). Trimming pared 3 bases from V and 8 bases from J, leaving 10 bases between. CDR3 length: 12 residues. Germline V CDR1 and CDR2: MDHEN, SYDVKM. The CDR3 bases are TGTGCCAGCAGTTTGGGCCGGACAGAAGCTTTCTTT. Encoded protein: CASSLGRTEAFF.

The V call is TRBV5-1, the J call TRBJ2-1; D may be TRBD1 (6 bases). V shed 5 bases and J shed 4 bases, with 16 bases lying between them. Germline V gives CDR1 SGHRS, CDR2 YFSETQ. The CDR3 extends over 15 amino acids. The CDR3 reads CASSFWEQGYNEQFF. DNA of the CDR3: TGCGCCAGCAGTTTCTGGGAACAGGGTTACAATGAGCAGTTCTTC.

With respect to this clone: One end of the junction varies from germline; a read error may be responsible. The chain combines TRBV30 with TRBJ2-3; D is perhaps TRBD2 (6 bases). There are 16 residues in the CDR3. Germline assignment: CDR1 GTSNPN and CDR2 SVGIG (reference sequence). In DNA, the CDR3 is TGTGCTTGGAAGGTCCTAGCGCCACGGGGCACAGATACGCAGTATTTT. This encodes CAWKVLAPRGTDTQYF. The full variable domain, rest sourced from reference TRBV30 and TRBJ2-3, is SQTIHQWPATLVQPVGSPLSLECTVEGTSNPNLYWYRQAAGRGLQLLFYSVGIGQISSEVPQNLSASRPQDRQFILSSKKLLLSDSGFYLCAWKVLAPRGTDTQYFGPGTRLTVL.

The J gene is TRBJ2-2, the V gene TRBV21-1; the D call of TRBD2 is as the table states it, not checked on the DNA. TRBV21-1 is noted as a pseudogene. This CDR3 has 17 residues. For the CDR3, the DNA is TGTGCCAGCAGCAGGGGACTAGCGGGAGGGCCTGACGGGGAGCTGTTTTTT. Residues: CASSRGLAGGPDGELFF.

V is TRBV28 and J is TRBJ1-4, with a possible D match to TRBD1 (5 bases). The CDR3 consists of 18 residues. Germline CDR1 and CDR2: MDHEN and SYDVKM. V gave up 6 bases and J gave up 0 bases, with 20 bases separating them. The DNA of the CDR3 is TGTGCCAGCAGGTCATCGGGGGGTATAGTTGCAACTAATGAAAAACTGTTTTTT. This encodes CASRSSGGIVATNEKLFF.

This clone was seen more than once but under ten times. The chain combines TRBV5-1 with TRBJ1-4; 8 bases are a match to TRBD1. The length of the CDR3 is 13 residues. The V and J ends lost 8 bases and 7 bases, in that order; junction bases with no gene match: 7. Per the germline V gene, CDR1 is SGHRS and CDR2 is YFSETQ. This CDR3 reads CASAMDRAEKLFF. The CDR3 nucleotides read TGCGCCAGTGCGATGGACAGGGCTGAAAAACTGTTTTTT. Supplemented by reference TRBV5-1 and TRBJ1-4, the full variable domain reads KAGVTQTPRYLIKTRGQQVTLSCSPISGHRSVSWYQQTPGQGLQFLFEYFSETQRNKGNFPGRFSGRQFSNSRSEMNVSTLELGDSALYLCASAMDRAEKLFFGSGTQLSVL.

The J gene is TRBJ1-5, the V gene TRBV27; D ambiguous. The CDR3 covers 13 residues. Per the germline V gene, CDR1 is MNHEY and CDR2 is SMNVEV (reference sequence). The V gene lost 2 bases and the J gene lost 7 bases, with 9 bases spanning the gap. The CDR3 DNA reads TGTGCCAGCAGTTTAAACCGGGAACAGCCCCAGCATTTT. It specifies CASSLNREQPQHF.

This clone was seen a few times. The chain joins TRBV2 to TRBJ1-4, with D possibly matching TRBD1 (6 bases). Per the germline V gene, CDR1 is SNHLY and CDR2 is FYNNEI. Trimming left V 7 bases short and J 4 bases short, with 13 bases between. This CDR3 contains 14 residues. Here the CDR3 DNA reads TGTGCCAGCACCGAGGGGGAAAATAATGAAAAACTGTTTTTT. Translating gives CASTEGENNEKLFF.

J is TRBJ1-6 and V is TRBV15; TRBD1 matches at 7 bases. With 5 bases clipped from V and 10 bases from J, the junction kept 14 bases outside the gene matches. This CDR3 region has 16 residues. Germline loops: CDR1 LNHNV, CDR2 YYDKDF (reference sequence). DNA of the CDR3: TGTGCCACCAGCCCATCGGGACAGCCATTGAGGTCACCCCTCCACTTT. Protein: CATSPSGQPLRSPLHF.

This chain connects TRBV6-1 to TRBJ1-5; the D gene is possibly TRBD1 (5 bases). CDR3 length equals 14 residues. V shed 6 bases and J shed 8 bases, with 17 bases lying between them. The germline V gene encodes CDR1 MNHNS and CDR2 SASEGT. The DNA for the CDR3 is TGTGCCAGCAGGCCCCCGGGGGGTGGGAAGCCCCAGCATTTT. Its protein product is CASRPPGGGKPQHF.

A few counts support this clone. The genes are TRBV30 and TRBJ1-2; weak D call: TRBD1 (6 bases). Per germline, CDR1 GTSNPN and CDR2 SVGIG (reference sequence). Trimming took off 3 bases at V and 6 bases at J, with 11 bases between the two ends. There are 12 residues in the CDR3. The CDR3, as DNA: TGTGCCTGGAGCCTACAGGGCGATGGCTACACCTTC. Its translation is CAWSLQGDGYTF.

The DNA of the CDR3 is TGTGCCAGCAGCGATAGGACAGGGGGCTTCAATGAGCAGTTCTTC. It codes for CASSDRTGGFNEQFF. The J gene is TRBJ2-1, the V gene TRBV7-2; 11 nucleotides align to TRBD1. Losses at the gene ends were 5 bases for V and 6 bases for J; bases not matched to a gene: 6. The CDR3 is made up of 15 amino acids. The germline gives CDR1 SGHTA, CDR2 FQGNSA.

This clone was seen only once. The chain links TRBV27 to TRBJ2-7, with TRBD1 matching 7 bases. The CDR3 is made up of 16 amino acids. V lost 0 bases and J lost 4; bases outside the gene matches: 9. Germline CDR1 reads MNHEY; CDR2 reads SMNVEV (reference sequence). The CDR3 loop is CASSLSPPGTVYEQYF. Here the CDR3 DNA reads TGTGCCAGCAGTTTATCCCCCCCCGGGACAGTTTACGAGCAGTACTTC.